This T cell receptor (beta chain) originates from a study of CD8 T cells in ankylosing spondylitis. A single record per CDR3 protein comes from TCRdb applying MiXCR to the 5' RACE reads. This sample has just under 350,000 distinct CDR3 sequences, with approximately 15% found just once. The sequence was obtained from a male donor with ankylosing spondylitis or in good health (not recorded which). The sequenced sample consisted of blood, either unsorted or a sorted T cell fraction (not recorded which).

The CDR3 loop is CSATSGSQREQYF. The DNA of the CDR3 is TGCAGTGCCACCTCCGGGAGCCAAAGGGAGCAGTACTTC. V is TRBV20-1 and J is TRBJ2-7, with a weak D call TRBD2 (6 bases). The CDR3 runs 13 residues. Germline-derived CDR1 and CDR2 are DFQATT and SNEGSKA (reference sequence). The ends were cut back, 6 bases at V and 7 bases at J, with 19 bases in the middle.